A few counts support the clone carrying this T cell receptor beta chain. The germline gives CDR1 SNHLY, CDR2 FYNNEI. With 5 bases removed from V and 1 base from J, the gap between germline ends came to 8 bases. This CDR3 region has 13 residues. The data were obtained in a study of cytomegalovirus exposure and HLA in healthy donors. The PCR ran on 60 Vbeta and 13 Jbeta primers. Assay: immunoSEQ multiplex PCR; the TCRdb copy retains only in-frame clones and omits some. The sample contains about 160,000 clones, 84% of which appear only once. The J gene is TRBJ1-1, the V gene TRBV2, with no clear D. Source material: PBMCs. The sequence was obtained from a man in his fifties in good health and CMV-seropositive. CDR3 in DNA: TGTGCCAGCAGTCTCAAACAGAACACTGAAGCTTTCTTT. Translating it yields CASSLKQNTEAFF.